What follows are 20 T cell receptor beta chains derived from one specimen sequenced in a study of T cell responses to AZD1222 COVID-19 vaccine. Some clones are missing from TCRdb's copy, which holds only in-frame ones; the method was immunoSEQ multiplex PCR. The sample carries some 80,000 clones, roughly 80% recorded once. The sequences come from peripheral blood, collected 28 days after the second dose of the MenACWY control vaccine. All receptors derive from an adult who received the MenACWY meningococcal vaccine as a control.

The chain recombines TRBV3-1 (or the pseudogene TRBV3-2) with TRBJ1-6, with D uncertain. Germline V gene sequence: CDR1 LGHDT, CDR2 YNNKEL (reference sequence). The length of the CDR3 is 14 residues. Trimming took off 0 bases at V and 7 bases at J, with 7 bases between the two ends. CDR3 residues: CASSQDGSNSPLHF. The CDR3 coding sequence is TGTGCCAGCAGCCAAGATGGCAGCAATTCACCCCTCCACTTT.

The chain carries TRBV6-5 and TRBJ1-2; D is possibly TRBD1 (5 bases). Trimming shortened V by 5 bases and J by 2 bases, and 9 bases separated the two germline ends. CDR3 length equals 13 residues. Per the germline V gene, CDR1 is MNHEY and CDR2 is SVGAGI. In nucleotides, the CDR3 is TGTGCCAGCAGTCAGGGTAGGAACTATGGCTACACCTTC. As protein: CASSQGRNYGYTF.

This chain links TRBV5-6 with TRBJ2-3; a possible D gene is TRBD2 (6 bases). Germline V gene sequence: CDR1 SGHDT, CDR2 YYEEEE. The V and J ends lost 3 bases and 1 base respectively, with 6 bases between them. There are 13 residues in the CDR3. CDR3 protein: CASSSGGTDTQYF. CDR3 bases: TGTGCCAGCAGCTCGGGGGGCACAGATACGCAGTATTTT.

The gene calls are TRBV6-5 and TRBJ2-1, with a tentative D call TRBD2 (6 bases). Germline lookup yields CDR1 MNHEY and CDR2 SVGAGI. V lost 5 bases, J lost 0 bases, and 11 bases lay in between. The CDR3 sequence is 15 residues long. The chain's CDR3 is CASSTSQGSYNEQFF. CDR3 DNA: TGTGCCAGCAGTACTAGCCAAGGCTCCTACAATGAGCAGTTCTTC.

This clone was counted between two and nine times. The chain recombines TRBV29-1 with TRBJ1-1; D gene unclear. Germline V gives CDR1 SQVTM, CDR2 ANQGSEA. The CDR3 consists of 15 residues. The V end lost 4 bases, the J end lost 2 bases, and 17 bases lay between the germline ends. The CDR3 protein is CSVVRDLGTNTEAFF. CDR3 in DNA: TGCAGCGTTGTAAGGGATCTGGGAACCAACACTGAAGCTTTCTTT.

This clone was seen a single time. V is TRBV6-2 or TRBV6-3 and J is TRBJ2-1; 15 bases are a match to TRBD2. The CDR3 is made up of 19 amino acids. V shed 3 bases and J 7 bases; nucleotides not matched to a gene: 13. In germline, CDR1 is MNHEY, CDR2 SVGEGT. CDR3 DNA sequence: TGTGCCAGCAGTTATGGACTAGCGGGGGGGCTAGGGAGAATGAATGAGCAGTTCTTC. This translates into CASSYGLAGGLGRMNEQFF.

A few counts support this clone. V gene TRBV6-5 combines with J gene TRBJ1-5, with 7 positions matching TRBD1. The CDR3 contains 15 residues. With 6 bases clipped from V and 3 bases from J, the junction kept 8 bases outside the gene matches. Germline CDR1 MNHEY, CDR2 SVGAGI. CDR3 coding DNA: TGTGCCAGCAGCCTACAGGGGTTGGACAATCAGCCCCAGCATTTT. It codes for CASSLQGLDNQPQHF.

The gene calls are TRBV5-1 and TRBJ2-1, with 12 bases identical to TRBD2. The CDR3 has 20 amino acids. J gave up 3 bases and V 0 bases, and 13 bases lay outside the gene matches. The germline CDR1 and CDR2 sequences are SGHRS and YFSETQ. CDR3 protein: CASSLAPSGGASPFYNEQFF. For the CDR3, the DNA is TGCGCCAGCAGCTTGGCCCCTAGCGGGGGGGCGAGCCCTTTCTACAATGAGCAGTTCTTC.

This rearrangement joins TRBV29-1 to TRBJ2-7; a weak D match, TRBD2 (6 bases). Between the trimmed V and J ends, which lost 7 bases and 0 bases, there was a span of 7 bases. The CDR3 length is 11 residues. Germline CDR1 is SQVTM and CDR2 is ANQGSEA. The CDR3 loop is CSGGDSYEQYF. The CDR3 DNA follows: TGCAGCGGGGGGGACTCCTACGAGCAGTACTTC.

The V call is TRBV28, the J call TRBJ1-3; D gene ambiguous. The CDR3 covers 16 residues. Germline V gives CDR1 MDHEN, CDR2 SYDVKM. V lost 2 bases and J 1 base, leaving 12 bases between the germline ends. The CDR3 loop is CASSLPGPRSGNTIYF. CDR3 coding DNA: TGTGCCAGCAGTTTACCCGGACCCCGATCTGGAAACACCATATATTTT.

Comment on this clone: The DNA is omitted, as the CDR3 cannot be located on it reliably, and the CDR3 follows TCRdb's listing. This chain joins TRBV6-5 and TRBJ1-1. Ends included, the CDR3 has 16 residues. Germline lookup yields CDR1 MNHEY and CDR2 SVGAGI. CDR3 residues: CASSSSKTDRGTEAFF.

The rearrangement links TRBV2 to TRBJ1-5; D is undetermined. The CDR3 sequence is 15 residues long. Germline CDR1 is SNHLY and CDR2 is FYNNEI. Deletions cut 5 bases from V and 3 bases from J, with 14 bases between. The CDR3 region has the DNA TGTGCCAGCAGTTTTTATGGACGGGTCAATCAGCCCCAGCATTTT. It encodes CASSFYGRVNQPQHF.

The rearrangement joins TRBV5-6 to TRBJ2-7; 7 bases map to TRBD1. The CDR3 is made up of 12 amino acids. Germline V gene data show CDR1 as SGHDT and CDR2 as YYEEEE. Trimming cost V 4 bases and J 5 bases; bases outside gene matches: 3. The CDR3 protein is CASSGGQNEQYF. The CDR3 DNA reads TGTGCCAGCAGCGGGGGACAGAACGAGCAGTACTTC.

This clone occurred a few times. The J gene is TRBJ2-1, the V gene TRBV2, with unresolved D. This CDR3 region has 15 residues. CDR1 and CDR2 from the germline V gene are SNHLY and FYNNEI. Deletions cut 6 bases from V and 4 bases from J, with 16 bases between. The CDR3 is CASSGTSFGYNEQFF. The CDR3 DNA reads as TGTGCCAGCAGCGGAACGTCCTTCGGGTACAATGAGCAGTTCTTC.

This clone is labeled as medium-sized (0.01 to 0.1%). J is TRBJ1-2 and V is TRBV6-5; tentative D call: TRBD1 (5 bases). Deletions cut 7 bases from V and 2 bases from J, with 14 bases between. This CDR3 region has 14 residues. CDR1 and CDR2 from the germline V gene are MNHEY and SVGAGI. In nucleotides, the CDR3 is TGTGCCAGCAATAGGGACCTGTTGAACTATGGCTACACCTTC. It specifies CASNRDLLNYGYTF.

There are a few counts of this clone. This chain connects TRBV7-2 to TRBJ2-3; D is undetermined. This CDR3 is built from 14 residues. The V gene lost 2 bases and the J gene lost 5 bases, with 11 bases spanning the gap. Germline CDR1 reads SGHTA; CDR2 reads FQGNSA. The DNA for the CDR3 is TGTGCCAGCAGCTTATCGGTAGCAGGAGATACGCAGTATTTT. Its protein product is CASSLSVAGDTQYF.

The chain combines TRBV5-1 with TRBJ1-4; the match to TRBD1 covers 7 bases. The CDR3 is 14 residues long. The germline gives CDR1 SGHRS, CDR2 YFSETQ. The J segment lost 7 bases and the V segment lost 6 bases, leaving 9 bases of the junction unmatched. CDR3 in amino acids: CASNEGGAGEKLFF. CDR3 sequence (DNA): TGCGCCAGCAATGAAGGGGGCGCGGGTGAAAAACTGTTTTTT. The full variable domain, rest sourced from reference TRBV5-1 and TRBJ1-4, is KAGVTQTPRYLIKTRGQQVTLSCSPISGHRSVSWYQQTPGQGLQFLFEYFSETQRNKGNFPGRFSGRQFSNSRSEMNVSTLELGDSALYLCASNEGGAGEKLFFGSGTQLSVL.

The genes are TRBV5-5 and TRBJ1-5, with D possibly TRBD1 on 6 matching bases. Germline CDR1 reads SGHKS; CDR2 reads YYEKEE (reference sequence). This CDR3 has 14 amino acids. With 2 bases removed from V and 6 bases from J, the gap between germline ends came to 12 bases. This chain's CDR3 is CASSLLGGIQPQHF. The CDR3 DNA follows: TGTGCCAGCAGCTTACTGGGGGGCATTCAGCCCCAGCATTTT. Full variable domain (rest looked up from reference TRBV5-5 and TRBJ1-5): DAGVTQSPTHLIKTRGQQVTLRCSPISGHKSVSWYQQVLGQGPQFIFQYYEKEERGRGNFPDRFSARQFPNYSSELNVNALLLGDSALYLCASSLLGGIQPQHFGDGTRLSIL.

The rearrangement links TRBV9 to TRBJ2-3; 7 bases fit TRBD2. Germline values: CDR1 SGDLS, CDR2 YYNGEE. The J segment lost 2 bases and the V segment lost 0 bases, leaving 3 bases of the junction unmatched. CDR3 size: 15 residues. The CDR3 bases are TGTGCCAGCAGCGTAGACACTAGCGCCACAGATACGCAGTATTTT. It encodes CASSVDTSATDTQYF.

This clone was counted only a few times. J is TRBJ2-1 and V is TRBV2; D ambiguous. V dropped 5 bases and J dropped 3 bases, with 5 bases sitting between them. Looked up from germline, CDR1 is SNHLY and CDR2 is FYNNEI. The CDR3 is made up of 12 amino acids. This CDR3 is CASSWGYNEQFF. Here the CDR3 DNA reads TGTGCCAGCAGTTGGGGCTACAATGAGCAGTTCTTC.